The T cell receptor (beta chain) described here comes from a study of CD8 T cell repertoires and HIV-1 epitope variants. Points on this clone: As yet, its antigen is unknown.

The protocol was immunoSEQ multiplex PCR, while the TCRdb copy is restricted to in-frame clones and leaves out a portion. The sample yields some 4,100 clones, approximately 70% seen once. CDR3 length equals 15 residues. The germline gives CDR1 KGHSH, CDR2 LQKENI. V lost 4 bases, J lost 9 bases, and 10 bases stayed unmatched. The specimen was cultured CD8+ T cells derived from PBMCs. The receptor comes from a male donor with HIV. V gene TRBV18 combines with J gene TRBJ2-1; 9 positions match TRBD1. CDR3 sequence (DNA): TGTGCCAGCTCACACCCGGGACAGGGTTTTGGTGAGCAGTTCTTC. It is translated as CASSHPGQGFGEQFF.